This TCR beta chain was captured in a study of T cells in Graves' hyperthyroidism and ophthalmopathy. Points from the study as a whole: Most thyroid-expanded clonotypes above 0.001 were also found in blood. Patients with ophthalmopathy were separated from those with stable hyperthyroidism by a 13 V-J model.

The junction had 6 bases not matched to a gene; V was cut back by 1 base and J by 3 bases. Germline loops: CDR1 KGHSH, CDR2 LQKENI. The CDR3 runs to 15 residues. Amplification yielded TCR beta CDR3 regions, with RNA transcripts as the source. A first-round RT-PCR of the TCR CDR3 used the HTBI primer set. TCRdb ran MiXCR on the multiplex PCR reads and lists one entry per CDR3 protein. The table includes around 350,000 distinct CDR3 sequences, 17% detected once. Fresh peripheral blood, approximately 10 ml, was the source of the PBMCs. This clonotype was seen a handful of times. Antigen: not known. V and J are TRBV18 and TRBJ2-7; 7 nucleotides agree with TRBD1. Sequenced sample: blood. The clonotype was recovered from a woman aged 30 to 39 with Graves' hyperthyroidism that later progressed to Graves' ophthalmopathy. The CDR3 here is CASSPQGTGVYEQYF. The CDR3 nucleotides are TGTGCCAGCTCACCACAGGGAACAGGGGTCTACGAGCAGTACTTC.